This section outlines one T cell receptor (beta chain) sequence together with its context. The target antigen is unknown. The data were obtained in a study of Graves' ophthalmopathy and Graves' hyperthyroidism. Study findings and constraints: Most expanded thyroid clonotypes above 0.001 frequency also appeared in blood. For predicting ophthalmopathy progression, the model had approximately 70% sensitivity and roughly 76% specificity. A roughly 80% specificity and 87.88% sensitivity were achieved by a 13-signature model that separated ophthalmopathy from stable hyperthyroidism.

Ophthalmopathy cases showed moderate-to-severe activity, scoring CAS ≥3 and NOSPECS ≥4, with duration under 3 months. The authors amplified TCR beta CDR3 regions from RNA transcripts. The authors performed first-round RT-PCR with HTBI primers and then a second-round multiplex PCR. TCRdb processed the multiplex PCR reads anew with MiXCR; each CDR3 protein has one entry. Counted here are 650,000 to 900,000 distinct CDR3 sequences, roughly 40% occurring once; the ten biggest clones make up 44%. From germline, CDR1 is MGHDK and CDR2 SYGVNS. V was clipped by 11 bases and J by 4 bases, with 14 bases between them. CDR3 length: 12 amino acids.

Sequences were obtained from peripheral blood. The origin of this receptor is an adult man with Graves' ophthalmopathy. The chain uses TRBV25-1 and TRBJ2-5, with a possible D match to TRBD1 (5 bases). The CDR3 loop is CARKSGLETQYF. CDR3 coding DNA: TGTGCCCGAAAATCAGGGCTAGAGACCCAGTACTTC. Supplemented by reference TRBV25-1 and TRBJ2-5, the full variable domain reads EADIYQTPRYLVIGTGKKITLECSQTMGHDKMYWYQQDPGMELHLIHYSYGVNSTEKGDLSSESTVSRIRTEHFPLTLESARPSHTSQYLCARKSGLETQYFGPGTRLLVL.